There are many counts of the clone carrying this T cell receptor beta chain. The CDR3 is 13 residues long. Germline V CDR1 and CDR2: MDHEN, SYDVKM. V gave up 2 bases and J gave up 7 bases, with 10 bases separating them. This entry is derived from a study of T-cell reconstitution after alpha-beta-depleted transplantation in children. Unique molecular identifiers were incorporated when the TCRbeta library was constructed. TCRdb itself ran the PCR reads through MiXCR, one entry per CDR3 protein. There are around 300,000 distinct CDR3 sequences in the sample; roughly a tenth occur only once, and approximately 7% lies in the top ten.

The clonotype was recovered from a boy in the first two years of life with acute myeloid leukemia, due to receive a stem cell transplant. The genes are TRBV28 and TRBJ2-3; D unclear. The starting material was PBMCs, obtained before TCRalphabeta/CD19-depleted stem cell transplant. The DNA of the CDR3 is TGTGCCAGCAGTTTACCCCTCCCAAATACGCAGTATTTT. Its protein product is CASSLPLPNTQYF.